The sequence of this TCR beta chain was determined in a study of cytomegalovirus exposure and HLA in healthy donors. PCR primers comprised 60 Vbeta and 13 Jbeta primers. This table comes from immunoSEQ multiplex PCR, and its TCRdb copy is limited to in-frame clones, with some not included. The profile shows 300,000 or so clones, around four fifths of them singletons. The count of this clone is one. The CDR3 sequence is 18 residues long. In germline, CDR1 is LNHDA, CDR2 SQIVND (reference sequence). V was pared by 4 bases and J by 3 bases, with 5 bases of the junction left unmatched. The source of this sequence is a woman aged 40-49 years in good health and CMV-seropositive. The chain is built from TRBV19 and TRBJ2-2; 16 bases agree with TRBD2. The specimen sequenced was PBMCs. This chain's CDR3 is CASSRGTSGRAHTGELFF. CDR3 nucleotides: TGTGCCAGTAGTAGGGGGACTAGCGGGAGGGCCCACACCGGGGAGCTGTTTTTT.